This TCR beta chain appears in the sequencing data of a study of blood T cell repertoires in COVID-19. At the level of the study: COVID-19 samples collected from the United States, Italy and Spain covered acute and convalescent phases. Sources were T cells, B-cell-depleted T cells, or PBMCs; the material itself was cDNA or gDNA.

The CDR3 contains 17 residues. After removal of 0 bases from V and 7 bases from J, the junction contained 6 bases not matched to a gene. Germline assignment: CDR1 SGHRS and CDR2 YFSETQ. Original processing notes: The assay estimated nucleated cells by amplifying reference gene primers. Some clones are missing from TCRdb's copy, which holds only in-frame ones; the method was immunoSEQ multiplex PCR. V and J calls and clone size are those listed in that table; D and trimming were worked out from the DNA. The sample consists of 15,000 to 20,000 clones, around four fifths of them appearing once. The V and J genes are TRBV5-1 and TRBJ2-1; 14 nucleotides line up with TRBD2. The sample consisted of peripheral blood. This receptor was identified in a man aged 60-69 years with active or convalescent COVID-19. CDR3 sequence reads: CASSLGGTSGSQNEQFF. The DNA of the CDR3 is TGCGCCAGCAGCTTGGGGGGGACTAGCGGGAGTCAGAATGAGCAGTTCTTC.